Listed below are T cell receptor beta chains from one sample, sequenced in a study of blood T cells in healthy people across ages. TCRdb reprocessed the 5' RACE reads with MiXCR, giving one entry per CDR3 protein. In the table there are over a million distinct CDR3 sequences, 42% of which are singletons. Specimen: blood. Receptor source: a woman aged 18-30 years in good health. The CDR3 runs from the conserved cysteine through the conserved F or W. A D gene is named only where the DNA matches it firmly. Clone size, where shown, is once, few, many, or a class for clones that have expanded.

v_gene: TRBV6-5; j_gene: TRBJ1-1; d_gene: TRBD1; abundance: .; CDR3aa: CASSYRDSEGAFF; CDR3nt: TGTGCCAGCAGTTACCGGGACAGCGAGGGAGCTTTCTTT
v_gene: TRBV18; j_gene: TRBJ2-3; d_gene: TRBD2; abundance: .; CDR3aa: CASSQASGDPSTDTQYF; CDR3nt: TGTGCCAGCTCACAGGCTAGCGGGGACCCTAGCACAGATACGCAGTATTTT
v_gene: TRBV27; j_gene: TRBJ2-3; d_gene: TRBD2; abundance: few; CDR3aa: CASSQLAGIFSTDTQYF; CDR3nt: TGTGCCAGCAGCCAGCTAGCGGGGATATTTAGCACAGATACGCAGTATTTT
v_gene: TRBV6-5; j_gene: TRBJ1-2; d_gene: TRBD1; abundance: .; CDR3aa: CASSRNRDRGYYGYTF; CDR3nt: TGTGCCAGCAGCCGCAACCGGGACAGGGGGTACTATGGCTACACCTTC
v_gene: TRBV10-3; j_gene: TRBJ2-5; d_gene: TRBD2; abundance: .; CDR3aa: CAISSGTSGTNEQYF; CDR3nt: TGTGCCATCAGCTCCGGGACTAGCGGGACCAATGAGCAGTACTTC
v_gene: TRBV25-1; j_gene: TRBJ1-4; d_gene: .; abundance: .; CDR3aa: CASSERRGEKLFF; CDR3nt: TGTGCCAGCAGTGAACGACGGGGGGAAAAACTGTTTTTT
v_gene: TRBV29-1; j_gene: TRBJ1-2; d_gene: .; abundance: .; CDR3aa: CSVAGRYGYTF; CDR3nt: TGCAGCGTCGCAGGGAGGTATGGCTACACCTTC
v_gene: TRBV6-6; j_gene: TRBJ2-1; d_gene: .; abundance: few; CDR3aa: CASSSLLYEQFF; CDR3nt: TGTGCCAGCAGTTCGCTCTTGTATGAGCAGTTCTTC
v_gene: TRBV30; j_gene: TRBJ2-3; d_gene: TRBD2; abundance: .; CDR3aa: CAWTSGRDTQYF; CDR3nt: TGTGCCTGGACTAGCGGGAGAGATACGCAGTATTTT
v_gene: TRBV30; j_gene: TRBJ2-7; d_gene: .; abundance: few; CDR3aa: CAWRETYEQYF; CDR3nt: TGTGCCTGGAGGGAGACCTACGAGCAGTACTTC
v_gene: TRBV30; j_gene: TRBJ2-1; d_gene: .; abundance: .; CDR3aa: CAWSVSYNEQFF; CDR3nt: TGTGCCTGGAGTGTGTCGTATAATGAGCAGTTCTTC
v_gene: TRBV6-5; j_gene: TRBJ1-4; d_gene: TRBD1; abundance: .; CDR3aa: CASSNRGTNEKLFF; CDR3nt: TGTGCCAGCAGTAACAGGGGTACTAATGAAAAACTGTTTTTT
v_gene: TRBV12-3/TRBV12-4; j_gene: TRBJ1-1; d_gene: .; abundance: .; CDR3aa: CASQLVMNTEAFF; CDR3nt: TGTGCCAGCCAATTAGTTATGAACACTGAAGCTTTCTTT
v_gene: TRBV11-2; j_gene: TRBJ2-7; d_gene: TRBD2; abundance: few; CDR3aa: CASSWGGAYEQYF; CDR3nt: TGTGCCAGCAGCTGGGGGGGGGCCTACGAGCAGTACTTC
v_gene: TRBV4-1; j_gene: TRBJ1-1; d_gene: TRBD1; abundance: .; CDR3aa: CASSQRYRQGDTEAFF; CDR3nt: TGCGCCAGCAGCCAAAGGTACCGACAGGGAGATACTGAAGCTTTCTTT
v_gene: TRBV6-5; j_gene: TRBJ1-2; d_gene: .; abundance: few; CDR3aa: CASSYLRTQTYYGYTF; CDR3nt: TGTGCCAGCAGTTACTTAAGAACACAGACTTACTATGGCTACACCTTC
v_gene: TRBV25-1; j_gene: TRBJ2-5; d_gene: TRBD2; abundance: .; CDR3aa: CASSKAGTYQETQYF; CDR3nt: TGTGCCAGCAGTAAAGCGGGAACGTACCAAGAGACCCAGTACTTC
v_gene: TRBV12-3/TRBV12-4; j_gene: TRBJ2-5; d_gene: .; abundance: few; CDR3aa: CASSLRNNQETQYF; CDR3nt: TGTGCCAGCAGTTTACGGAATAACCAAGAGACCCAGTACTTC
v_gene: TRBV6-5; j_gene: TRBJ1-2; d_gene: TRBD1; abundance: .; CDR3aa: CAGSTGDKAYGYTF; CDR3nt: TGTGCCGGCAGTACAGGGGACAAAGCCTATGGCTACACCTTC
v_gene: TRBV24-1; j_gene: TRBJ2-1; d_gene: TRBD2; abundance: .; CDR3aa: CATSDSRGTSLDAQFF; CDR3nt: TGTGCCACCAGTGATTCACGTGGGACTAGCCTCGATGCGCAGTTCTTC
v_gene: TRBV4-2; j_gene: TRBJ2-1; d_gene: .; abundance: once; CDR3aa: CASSHYALVGSYNEQFF; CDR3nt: TGTGCCAGCAGCCATTACGCCTTGGTGGGCTCCTACAATGAGCAGTTCTTC
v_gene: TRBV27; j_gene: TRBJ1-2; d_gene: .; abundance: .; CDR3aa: CASSFGRTPLNYGYTF; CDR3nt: TGTGCCAGCAGTTTTGGTAGAACCCCCTTAAACTATGGCTACACCTTC
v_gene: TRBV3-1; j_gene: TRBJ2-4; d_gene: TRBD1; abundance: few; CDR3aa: CASSQDPRDRLDIQYF; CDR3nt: TGTGCCAGCAGCCAAGATCCCCGGGACAGATTGGACATTCAGTACTTC
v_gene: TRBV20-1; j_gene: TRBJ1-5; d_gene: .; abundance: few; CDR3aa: CSARDLGGTTHSNQPQHF; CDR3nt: TGCAGTGCTAGAGATCTGGGGGGCACGACTCATAGCAATCAGCCCCAGCATTTT
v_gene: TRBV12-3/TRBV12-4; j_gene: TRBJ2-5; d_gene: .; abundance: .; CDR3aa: CASTTPWEETQYF; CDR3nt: TGTGCCAGCACCACGCCTTGGGAAGAGACCCAGTACTTC
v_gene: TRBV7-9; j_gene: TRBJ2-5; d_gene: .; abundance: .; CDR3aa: CASSFSYSNNEQYF; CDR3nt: TGTGCCAGCAGCTTTTCCTACTCGAACAATGAGCAGTACTTC
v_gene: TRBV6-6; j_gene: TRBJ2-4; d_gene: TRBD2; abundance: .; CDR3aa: CASSYGVAGEQYF; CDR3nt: TGTGCCAGCAGTTACGGGGTAGCGGGGGAGCAGTACTTC
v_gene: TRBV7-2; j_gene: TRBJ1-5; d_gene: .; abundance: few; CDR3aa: CASSLSFRGRDQPQHF; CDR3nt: TGTGCCAGCAGCTTAAGCTTTCGGGGGAGGGATCAGCCCCAGCATTTT
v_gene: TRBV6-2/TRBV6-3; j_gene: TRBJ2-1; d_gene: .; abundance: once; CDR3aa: CASRPTPQETQFF; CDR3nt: TGTGCCAGCAGACCGACTCCACAAGAGACCCAGTTCTTC
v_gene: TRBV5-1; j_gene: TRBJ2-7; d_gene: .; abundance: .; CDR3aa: CASTKSGDLEQYF; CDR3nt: TGCGCCAGCACAAAGTCAGGGGACCTCGAGCAGTACTTC
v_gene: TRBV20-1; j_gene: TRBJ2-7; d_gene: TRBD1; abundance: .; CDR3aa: CSASSTGTGGLWMNEQYF; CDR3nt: TGCAGTGCTAGTAGTACCGGGACAGGGGGCCTCTGGATGAACGAGCAGTACTTC
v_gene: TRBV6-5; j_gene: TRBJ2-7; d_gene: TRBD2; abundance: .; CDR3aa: CASSNPGLADSSYEQYF; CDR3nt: TGTGCCAGCAGTAACCCGGGACTAGCGGATAGCTCCTACGAGCAGTACTTC
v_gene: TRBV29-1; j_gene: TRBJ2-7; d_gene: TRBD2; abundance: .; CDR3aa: CSVGPTGTSRHEQYF; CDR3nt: TGCAGCGTTGGCCCGACCGGGACTAGTAGACACGAGCAGTACTTC
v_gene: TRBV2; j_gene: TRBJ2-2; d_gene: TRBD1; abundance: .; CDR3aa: CASSWTGVDTGELFF; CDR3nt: TGTGCCAGCAGCTGGACAGGGGTCGACACCGGGGAGCTGTTTTTT
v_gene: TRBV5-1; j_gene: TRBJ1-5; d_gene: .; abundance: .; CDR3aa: CASSLGVVGNQPQHF; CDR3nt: TGCGCCAGCAGCTTGGGTGTAGTTGGCAATCAGCCCCAGCATTTT
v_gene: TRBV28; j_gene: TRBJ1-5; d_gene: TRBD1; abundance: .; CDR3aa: CASRGTGGEPQHF; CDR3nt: TGTGCCAGCAGGGGGACAGGGGGTGAGCCCCAGCATTTT
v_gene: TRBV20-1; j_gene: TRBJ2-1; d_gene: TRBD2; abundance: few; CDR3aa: CSARKGSGGATNEQFF; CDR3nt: TGCAGTGCTCGGAAGGGTAGCGGGGGGGCCACCAATGAGCAGTTCTTC
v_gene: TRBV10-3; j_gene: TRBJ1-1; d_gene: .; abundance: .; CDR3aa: CASEVGGNTEAFF; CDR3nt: TGTGCCTCCGAGGTGGGGGGGAACACTGAAGCTTTCTTT
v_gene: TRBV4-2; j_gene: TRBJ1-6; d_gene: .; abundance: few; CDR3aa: CASSQDEGGSPLHF; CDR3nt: TGTGCCAGCAGCCAAGATGAGGGTGGCTCACCCCTCCACTTT
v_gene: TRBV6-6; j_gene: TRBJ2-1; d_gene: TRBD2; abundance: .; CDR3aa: CASSRGLAGGPWEQFF; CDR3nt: TGTGCCAGCAGTAGGGGACTAGCGGGAGGGCCATGGGAGCAGTTCTTC
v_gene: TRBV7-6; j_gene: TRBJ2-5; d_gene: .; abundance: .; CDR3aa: CASSLELEIQETQYF; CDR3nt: TGTGCCAGCAGCTTAGAATTGGAGATCCAAGAGACCCAGTACTTC
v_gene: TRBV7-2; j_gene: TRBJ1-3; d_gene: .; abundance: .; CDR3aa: CASSSGPISGNTIYF; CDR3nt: TGTGCCAGCAGCTCTGGACCTATCTCTGGAAACACCATATATTTT
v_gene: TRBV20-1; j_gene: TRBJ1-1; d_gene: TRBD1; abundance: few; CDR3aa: CSAPNRGRGTEAFF; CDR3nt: TGCAGTGCTCCAAACAGGGGGCGAGGCACTGAAGCTTTCTTT
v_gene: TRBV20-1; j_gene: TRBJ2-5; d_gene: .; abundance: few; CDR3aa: CSARDRGVARETQYF; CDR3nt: TGCAGTGCTAGAGACAGGGGGGTCGCGAGGGAGACCCAGTACTTC
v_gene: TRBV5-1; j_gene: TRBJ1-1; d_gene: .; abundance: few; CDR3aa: CASSLAAVTEAFF; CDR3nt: TGCGCCAGCAGCTTGGCGGCAGTCACTGAAGCTTTCTTT
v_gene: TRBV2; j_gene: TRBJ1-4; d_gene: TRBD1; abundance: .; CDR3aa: CASNLGTGGTNEKLFF; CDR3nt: TGTGCCAGCAACCTCGGGACAGGGGGAACTAATGAAAAACTGTTTTTT
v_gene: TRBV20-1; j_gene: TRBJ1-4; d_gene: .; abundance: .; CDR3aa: CSASATTGPFRANEKLFF; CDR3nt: TGCAGTGCTAGTGCGACTACAGGCCCTTTTAGGGCTAATGAAAAACTGTTTTTT
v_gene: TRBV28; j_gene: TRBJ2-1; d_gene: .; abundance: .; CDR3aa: CASSVVAFNEQFF; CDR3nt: TGTGCCAGCAGTGTGGTTGCGTTCAATGAGCAGTTCTTC
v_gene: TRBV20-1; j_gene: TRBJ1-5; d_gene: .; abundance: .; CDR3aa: CSARDSRRLELNQPQHF; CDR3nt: TGCAGTGCTAGAGATTCGAGACGGCTCGAACTGAATCAGCCCCAGCATTTT